Reported below is one T cell receptor (beta chain). Antigen specificity is unknown. The ends were cut back, 3 bases at V and 8 bases at J, with 17 bases in the middle. Germline CDR1 SGHRS, CDR2 YFSETQ. There are 14 residues in the CDR3. These data come from a study of OX40 agonist ivuxolimab in advanced cancers. Generated by immunoSEQ multiplex PCR, the TCRdb table keeps only in-frame clones and is missing some. The sample includes approximately 65,000 clones, 86% of them seen just once. Overall study results and limits: At 0.1-3.0 mg/kg, partial responders had clonal expansion among the lowest observed.

The rearrangement joins TRBV5-1 to TRBJ1-2; D is unclear. The clonotype was recovered from an adult with an advanced solid tumor such as melanoma, head and neck, liver or kidney cancer. Sequenced material: CD4+ or CD8+ T cells sorted from blood, taken in a trial of the OX40 agonist ivuxolimab. The CDR3, as DNA: TGCGCCAGCAGCTCGGGTCAGGTCGTAGCCGGCTACACCTTC. This sequence encodes CASSSGQVVAGYTF.